This T cell receptor (beta chain) stems from a study of blood T cell repertoires in COVID-19. Looking at the study overall: Sample material is recorded as cDNA or gDNA derived from T cells, B-cell-depleted T cells, or PBMCs.

CDR1 SEHNR and CDR2 FQNEAQ come from the germline V gene (reference sequence). J lost 4 bases, V lost 4 bases, and 7 bases had no gene match. The CDR3 loop spans 15 amino acids. Per the authors' pipeline: Reference gene primer amplification gave estimated nucleated cell counts. The data were produced by immunoSEQ multiplex PCR, yet TCRdb's version contains in-frame clones alone and is incomplete. That table gives V, J and clone size, and the DNA gave D and trimming. The sample contains around 140,000 clones, around nine tenths of which appear only once. Input material: peripheral blood. This sequence joins TRBV7-9 and TRBJ1-2; TRBD1 matches 9 bases. The sequence came from a human donor in a cohort sampled during active COVID-19. In DNA, the CDR3 is TGTGCCAGCAGCTCGGACAGGGGAGAAACCTATGGCTACACCTTC. Its protein is CASSSDRGETYGYTF.